The source of this T cell receptor beta chain is a study of Ad26.COV2.S vaccination and SARS-CoV-2 variants. For the study at large: Doses of Ad26.COV2.S were injected into muscle once or twice, 56 days apart.

Findings and limits, study-wide: The breadth of spike-specific CD8+ and CD4+ T cell responses after vaccination was reportedly substantial.

Method: immunoSEQ multiplex PCR; TCRdb's copy keeps in-frame clones and lacks some. The table includes around 450,000 clones, approximately 92% detected once. Points on this clone: Antigen specificity is unknown.

Germline CDR1 reads SEHNR; CDR2 reads FQNEAQ (reference sequence). V dropped 7 bases and J dropped 3 bases, with 12 bases sitting between them. This CDR3 has 13 residues. Sample treatment: 15 to 20 received Ad26.COV2.S at low or high dose, single or two shots; 5 received placebo; per-sample allocation not given. The samples were gathered on day 63 after the first injection of vaccine or placebo. This TCR was recovered from a person between 18 and 60 years old who received the Ad26.COV2.S COVID-19 vaccine or a placebo. This chain uses TRBV7-9 with TRBJ1-1; TRBD1 is a possible D gene (5 bases). This specimen consisted of peripheral blood, obtained in a trial of Ad26.COV2.S vaccine versus placebo. The CDR3 reads CASTLQGDTEAFF. The CDR3 DNA reads TGTGCCAGCACCCTACAAGGGGACACTGAAGCTTTCTTT.